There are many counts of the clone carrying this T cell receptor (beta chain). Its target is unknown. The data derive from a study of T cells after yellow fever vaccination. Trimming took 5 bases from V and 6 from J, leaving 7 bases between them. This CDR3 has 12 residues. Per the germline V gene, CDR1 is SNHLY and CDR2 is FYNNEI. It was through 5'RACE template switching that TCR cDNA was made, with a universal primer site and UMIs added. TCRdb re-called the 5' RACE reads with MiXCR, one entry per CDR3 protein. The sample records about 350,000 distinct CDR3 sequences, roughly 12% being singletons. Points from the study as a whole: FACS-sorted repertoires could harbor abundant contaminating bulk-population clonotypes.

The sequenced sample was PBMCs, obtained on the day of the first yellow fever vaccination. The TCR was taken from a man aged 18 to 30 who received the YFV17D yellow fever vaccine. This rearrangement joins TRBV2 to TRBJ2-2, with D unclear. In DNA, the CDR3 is TGTGCCAGCAGTTACGTCCCCGGGGAGCTGTTTTTT. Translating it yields CASSYVPGELFF.